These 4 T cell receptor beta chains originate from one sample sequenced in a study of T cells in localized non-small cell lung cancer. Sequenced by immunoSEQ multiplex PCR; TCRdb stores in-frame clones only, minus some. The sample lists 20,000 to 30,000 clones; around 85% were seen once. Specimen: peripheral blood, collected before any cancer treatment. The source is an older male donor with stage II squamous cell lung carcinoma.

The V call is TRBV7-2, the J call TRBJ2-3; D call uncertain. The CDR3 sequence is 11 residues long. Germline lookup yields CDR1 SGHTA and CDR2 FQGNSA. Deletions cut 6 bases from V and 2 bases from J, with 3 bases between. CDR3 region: CASRVTDTQYF. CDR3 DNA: TGTGCCAGCAGAGTCACAGATACGCAGTATTTT.

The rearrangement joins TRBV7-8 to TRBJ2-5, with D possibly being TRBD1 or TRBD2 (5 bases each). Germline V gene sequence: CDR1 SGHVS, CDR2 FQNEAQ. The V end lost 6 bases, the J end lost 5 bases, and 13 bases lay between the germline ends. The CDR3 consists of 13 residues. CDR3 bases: TGTGCCAGCAGTAGACCGGGGCGGGAGACCCAGTACTTC. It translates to CASSRPGRETQYF.

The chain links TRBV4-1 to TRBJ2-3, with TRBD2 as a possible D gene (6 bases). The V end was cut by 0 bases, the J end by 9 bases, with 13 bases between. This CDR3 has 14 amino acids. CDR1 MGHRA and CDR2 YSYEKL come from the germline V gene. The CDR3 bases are TGCGCCAGCAGCCAAGAGGACGGGCGGGGAACGCAGTATTTT. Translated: CASSQEDGRGTQYF.

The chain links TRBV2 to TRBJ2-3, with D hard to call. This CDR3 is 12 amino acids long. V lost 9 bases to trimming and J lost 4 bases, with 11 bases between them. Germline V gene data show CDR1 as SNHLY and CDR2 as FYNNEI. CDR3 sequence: CASIGSSDTQYF. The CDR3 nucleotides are TGTGCCAGTATAGGCTCCTCAGATACGCAGTATTTT.